Listed below are T cell receptor beta chains from one sample, sequenced in a study of response to subunit inactivated influenza vaccine. MiXCR, run by TCRdb on the RT-PCR reads, gives a single entry per CDR3 protein. Of roughly 520,000 distinct CDR3 sequences in the sample, approximately 24% were seen once. The sequenced sample was CD4+ T cells sorted from PBMCs, obtained approximately 5 days after vaccination. The receptor source for this set is a man aged 45-60 years who received an inactivated influenza vaccine. The CDR3 runs from the conserved cysteine through the conserved F or W. D genes are given only for firm matches. Clone size is given for some rows only: seen once, a few or many times, or a class if the clone is expanded.

clone size	V gene	J gene	D gene	CDR3 DNA	CDR3 protein
few	TRBV7-6	TRBJ1-6	NA	TGTGCCAGCAGCTTAGGAGTAGGGCAGTTTAATTCACCCCTCCACTTT	CASSLGVGQFNSPLHF
NA	TRBV15	TRBJ2-3	TRBD1	TGTGCCACCATCACAGGGGCGCCAGATACGCAGTATTTT	CATITGAPDTQYF
NA	TRBV12-3/TRBV12-4	TRBJ2-6	NA	TGTGCCAGCAGTTACTCGGTTTCTGGGGCCAACGTCCTGACTTTC	CASSYSVSGANVLTF
few	TRBV20-1	TRBJ2-2	NA	TGCAGTGCTAAGACGGCGGCCATCACCGGGGAGCTGTTTTTT	CSAKTAAITGELFF
many	TRBV5-1	TRBJ1-2	TRBD1	TGCGCCAGCAGCTTGGCTTGGTCCGACAGGGGAGGCTATGGCTACACCTTC	CASSLAWSDRGGYGYTF
NA	TRBV4-1	TRBJ2-3	NA	TGCGCCAGCAGCCAAGTGGACTCTTACCGCACAGATACGCAGTATTTT	CASSQVDSYRTDTQYF
NA	TRBV11-1	TRBJ1-3	TRBD1	TGTGCCAGCAGCGAGTGGGACAGGGGGCCGCTCTCTGGAAACACCATATATTTT	CASSEWDRGPLSGNTIYF
NA	TRBV2	TRBJ2-3	TRBD2	TGTGCCAGCAGGGTCCCGGGACTAGCGGGGGGGCTGGGGAGCGCGAGCACAGATACGCAGTATTTT	CASRVPGLAGGLGSASTDTQYF
few	TRBV20-1	TRBJ2-1	TRBD2	TGCAGTGCTACCGTTAAGGGACTAGCGATATACAATGAGCAGTTCTTC	CSATVKGLAIYNEQFF
NA	TRBV5-5	TRBJ1-1	TRBD1	TGTGCCAGCAGCATAGGACAGGGACAGAACACTGAAGCTTTCTTT	CASSIGQGQNTEAFF
NA	TRBV10-3	TRBJ1-6	NA	TGTGCCATCAGTGCCTTATCAGGCGATTCACCCCTCCACTTT	CAISALSGDSPLHF
few	TRBV10-3	TRBJ2-2	NA	TGTGCCATCAGTGAATCGGGGGACACCGGGGAGCTGTTTTTT	CAISESGDTGELFF
NA	TRBV12-3/TRBV12-4	TRBJ1-2	NA	TGTGCCAGCAGTACGGCTCGGGGGCATGGCTACACCTTC	CASSTARGHGYTF
few	TRBV20-1	TRBJ2-7	NA	TGCAGTGCTAGTCGGGGGGCAAGGGGATACGAGCAGTACTTC	CSASRGARGYEQYF
NA	TRBV3-1	TRBJ1-2	TRBD1	TGTGCCAGCAGCCAGGACAGGGGGTTTAACTATGGCTACACCTTC	CASSQDRGFNYGYTF
NA	TRBV7-9	TRBJ2-3	NA	TGTGCCAGCAGTACCCTTGGGGTTAGCACAGATACGCAGTATTTT	CASSTLGVSTDTQYF
NA	TRBV5-1	TRBJ2-7	NA	TGCGCCAGCAGCGCGGGACAAAGCAGGAACGAGCAGTACTTC	CASSAGQSRNEQYF
NA	TRBV6-1	TRBJ1-2	NA	TGTGCCAGCAGTGAGGTGACATTAGGTGGCTACACCTTC	CASSEVTLGGYTF
NA	TRBV7-3	TRBJ1-1	NA	TGTGCCAGCAGCTTAACGCAGGGGAGGAACACTGAAGCTTTCTTT	CASSLTQGRNTEAFF
few	TRBV5-1	TRBJ2-7	NA	TGCGCCAGCAGCTTGGCTGGGGGCCTTTTGGAGCAGTACTTC	CASSLAGGLLEQYF
NA	TRBV10-3	TRBJ2-7	NA	TGTGCCATCCAAGCAGGGGCCGTGCTTCAGCAGTACTTC	CAIQAGAVLQQYF
NA	TRBV5-1	TRBJ2-5	TRBD1	TGCGCCAGCAGCACCGGACAGGGGGCAAGAGAGACCCAGTACTTC	CASSTGQGARETQYF
few	TRBV27	TRBJ2-1	TRBD2	TGTGCCAGCAGTTCAGATCAGACTAGCGGGAGTTTAATTCCGTGGTACAATGAGCAGTTCTTC	CASSSDQTSGSLIPWYNEQFF
many	TRBV20-1	TRBJ2-3	NA	TGCAGTGCTAGAAGGTGGGGCACAGATACGCAGTATTTT	CSARRWGTDTQYF
NA	TRBV18	TRBJ2-2	NA	TGTGCCAGCTCACCATCCACAGGCACCGGGGAGCTGTTTTTT	CASSPSTGTGELFF
NA	TRBV18	TRBJ2-7	TRBD1	TGTGCCAGCTCGGTCCGGGACAGTGTGTACGAGCAGTACTTC	CASSVRDSVYEQYF
NA	TRBV6-5	TRBJ2-3	NA	TGTACCAGCAGTTACTCGAGCGGAGGAGTAGATACGCAGTATTTT	CTSSYSSGGVDTQYF
few	TRBV7-2	TRBJ2-5	NA	TGTGCCAGCAGCTTCTTTGCGGCGACCCAGTACTTC	CASSFFAATQYF
NA	TRBV2	TRBJ1-1	NA	TGTGCCAGAACCCTCTTAACGCTGAACACTGAAGCTTTCTTT	CARTLLTLNTEAFF
once	TRBV24-1	TRBJ2-3	TRBD2	TGTGCCACCAGTGATTCTGCTAGCGGGGCCTTCACAGATACGCAGTATTTT	CATSDSASGAFTDTQYF
NA	TRBV5-1	TRBJ2-1	TRBD2	TGCGCCAGCAGCTTGATGTCTAGCGGGACATCTGAGCAGTTCTTC	CASSLMSSGTSEQFF
few	TRBV12-3/TRBV12-4	TRBJ2-2	TRBD1	TGTGCCACCAGGGCAGGGGGTTCCACCGGGGAGCTGTTTTTT	CATRAGGSTGELFF
NA	TRBV10-3	TRBJ2-7	TRBD1	TGTGCCATCAGTAGAAAAGGGACAGGGGGCTTCTACGAGCAGTACTTC	CAISRKGTGGFYEQYF
NA	TRBV20-1	TRBJ1-1	NA	TGCAGTGCGGGCCCCCTTAGAGCGGTTGAAGCTTTCTTT	CSAGPLRAVEAFF
few	TRBV5-1	TRBJ1-3	TRBD1	TGCGCCAGCAGCTCGGGGACAGCTGGAAACACCATATATTTT	CASSSGTAGNTIYF
few	TRBV7-9	TRBJ2-6	NA	TGTGCCAGCAGCTCGACTGGAGGTCTTGGGGCCAACGTCCTGACTTTC	CASSSTGGLGANVLTF
NA	TRBV12-3/TRBV12-4	TRBJ2-2	NA	TGTGCCAGCAGAGTCAGGGGCGCTGACAGGGAGCTGTTTTTT	CASRVRGADRELFF